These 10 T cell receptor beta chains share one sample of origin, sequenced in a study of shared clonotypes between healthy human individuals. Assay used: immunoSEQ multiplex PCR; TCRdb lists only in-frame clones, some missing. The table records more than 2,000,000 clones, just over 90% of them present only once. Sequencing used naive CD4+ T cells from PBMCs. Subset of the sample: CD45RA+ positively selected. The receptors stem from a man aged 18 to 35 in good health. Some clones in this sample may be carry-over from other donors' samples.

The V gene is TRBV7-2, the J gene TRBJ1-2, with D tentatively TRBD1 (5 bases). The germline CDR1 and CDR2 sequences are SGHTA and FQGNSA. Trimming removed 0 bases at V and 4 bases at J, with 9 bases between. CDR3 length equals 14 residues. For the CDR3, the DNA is TGTGCCAGCAGCTTAGCTGGGGGTGGCTATGGCTACACCTTC. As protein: CASSLAGGGYGYTF.

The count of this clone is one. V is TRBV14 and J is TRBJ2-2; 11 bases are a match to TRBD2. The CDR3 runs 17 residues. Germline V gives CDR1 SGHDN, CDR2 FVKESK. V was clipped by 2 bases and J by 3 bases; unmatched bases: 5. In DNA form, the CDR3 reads TGTGCCAGCAGCCAATTGGGACTAGCGGACCACACCGGGGAGCTGTTTTTT. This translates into CASSQLGLADHTGELFF.

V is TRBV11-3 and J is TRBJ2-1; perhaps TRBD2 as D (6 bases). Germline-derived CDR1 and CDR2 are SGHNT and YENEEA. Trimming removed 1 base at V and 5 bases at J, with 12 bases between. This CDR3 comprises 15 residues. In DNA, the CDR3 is TGTGCCAGCAGCTTAGGGCTAGCGCTAAACAATGAGCAGTTCTTC. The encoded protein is CASSLGLALNNEQFF. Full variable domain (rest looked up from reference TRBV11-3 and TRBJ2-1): EAGVVQSPRYKIIEKKQPVAFWCNPISGHNTLYWYLQNLGQGPELLIRYENEEAVDDSQLPKDRFSAERLKGVDSTLKIQPAELGDSAVYLCASSLGLALNNEQFFGPGTRLTVL.

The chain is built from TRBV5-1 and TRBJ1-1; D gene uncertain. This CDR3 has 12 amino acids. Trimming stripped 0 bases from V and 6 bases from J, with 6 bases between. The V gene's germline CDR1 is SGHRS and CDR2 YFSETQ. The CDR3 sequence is CASSLGYAEAFF. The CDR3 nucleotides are TGCGCCAGCAGCTTGGGGTATGCTGAAGCTTTCTTT.

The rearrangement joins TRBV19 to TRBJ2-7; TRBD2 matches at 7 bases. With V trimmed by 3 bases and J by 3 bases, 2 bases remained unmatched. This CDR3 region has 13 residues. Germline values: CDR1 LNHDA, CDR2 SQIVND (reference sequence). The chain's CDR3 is CASSMTGGYEQYF. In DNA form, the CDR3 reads TGTGCCAGTAGTATGACGGGAGGCTACGAGCAGTACTTC.

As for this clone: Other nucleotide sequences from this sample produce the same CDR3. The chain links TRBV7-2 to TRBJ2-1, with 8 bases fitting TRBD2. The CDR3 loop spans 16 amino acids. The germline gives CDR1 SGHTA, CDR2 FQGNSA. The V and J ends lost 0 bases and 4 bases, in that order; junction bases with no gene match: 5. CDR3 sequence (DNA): TGTGCCAGCAGCTTAGCCGGGACTAGAGGTTACAATGAGCAGTTCTTC. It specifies CASSLAGTRGYNEQFF.

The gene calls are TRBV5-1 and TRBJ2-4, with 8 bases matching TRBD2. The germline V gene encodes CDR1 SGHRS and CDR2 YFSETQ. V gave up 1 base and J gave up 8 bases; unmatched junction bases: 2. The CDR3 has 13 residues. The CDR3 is CASSLTGGDIQYF. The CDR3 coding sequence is TGCGCCAGCAGCTTGACGGGAGGGGACATTCAGTACTTC.

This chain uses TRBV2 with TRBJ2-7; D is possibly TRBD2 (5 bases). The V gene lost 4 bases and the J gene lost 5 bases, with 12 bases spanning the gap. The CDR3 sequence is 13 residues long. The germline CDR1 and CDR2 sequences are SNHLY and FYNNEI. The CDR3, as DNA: TGTGCCAGCAGTGTTGGGGAGTCCCACGAGCAGTACTTC. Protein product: CASSVGESHEQYF.

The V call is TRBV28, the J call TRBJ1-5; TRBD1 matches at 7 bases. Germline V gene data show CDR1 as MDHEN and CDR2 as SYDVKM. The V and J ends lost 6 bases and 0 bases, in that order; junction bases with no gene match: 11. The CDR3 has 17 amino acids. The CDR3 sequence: CASSPSRQGGSNQPQHF. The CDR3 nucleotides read TGTGCCAGCAGCCCCTCCCGACAGGGTGGTAGCAATCAGCCCCAGCATTTT.

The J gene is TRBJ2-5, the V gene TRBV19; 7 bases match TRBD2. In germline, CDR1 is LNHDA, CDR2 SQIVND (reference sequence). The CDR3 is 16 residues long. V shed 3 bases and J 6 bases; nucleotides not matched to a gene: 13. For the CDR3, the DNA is TGTGCCAGTAGTATCCACTACCGCGGCGGGGGACAGACCCAGTACTTC. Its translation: CASSIHYRGGGQTQYF.